A selection of T cell receptor beta chains follows, all from one sample in a study of T cells after somatic rescue of genetic block. Some clones are missing from TCRdb's copy, which holds only in-frame ones; the method was immunoSEQ multiplex PCR. The data contain about 110,000 clones, around nine tenths of them singletons. The specimen was peripheral blood mononuclear cells (PBMCs). The receptors come from a woman younger than 35. The CDR3 runs from the conserved cysteine through the conserved F or W. D genes are given only for firm matches. Clone size is not always given. Where it is, it says once, few, many or a class for expanded clones.

V gene	clone size	J gene	D gene	CDR3 protein	CDR3 DNA
TRBV5-5	NA	TRBJ1-5	TRBD1	CASSFRGIGQPQHF	TGTGCCAGCAGTTTCAGGGGGATAGGGCAGCCCCAGCATTTT
TRBV7-2	NA	TRBJ2-3	NA	CASSARTAYTQYF	TGTGCCAGCAGCGCGAGGACAGCCTATACGCAGTATTTT
TRBV30	NA	TRBJ1-2	NA	CAWSGEQPNYTF	TGTGCCTGGAGTGGGGAACAGCCTAATTACACCTTC
TRBV10-2	NA	TRBJ2-7	TRBD1	CASSEADRVPDEQYF	TGCGCCAGCAGTGAGGCGGACAGGGTGCCCGACGAGCAGTACTTC
TRBV7-2	NA	TRBJ2-3	TRBD2	CASCTSGGTDTQYF	TGTGCCAGCTGCACTAGCGGGGGCACAGATACGCAGTATTTT
TRBV10-3	NA	TRBJ2-6	NA	CAISELGLSGANVLTF	TGTGCCATCAGTGAGTTGGGTCTCTCTGGGGCCAACGTCCTGACTTTC
TRBV5-6	NA	TRBJ2-3	NA	CASSFGVSSTDTQYF	TGTGCCAGCAGCTTTGGTGTTTCTAGCACAGATACGCAGTATTTT
TRBV18	NA	TRBJ2-4	TRBD2	CASSATSGGAAKNIQYF	TGTGCCAGCTCAGCGACTAGCGGGGGGGCAGCCAAAAACATTCAGTACTTC
TRBV4-3	NA	TRBJ2-7	NA	CASSLRRTGAYEQYF	TGCGCCAGCAGCCTCAGAAGAACAGGAGCCTACGAGCAGTACTTC
TRBV6-5	NA	TRBJ2-3	NA	CASSYSPGSDTQYF	TGTGCCAGCAGTTACTCCCCTGGGTCAGATACGCAGTATTTT
TRBV5-1	NA	TRBJ1-6	NA	CASSPGGNSPLHF	TGCGCCAGCAGCCCTGGGGGGAATTCACCCCTCCACTTT
TRBV5-1	NA	TRBJ2-6	TRBD1	CASTPGQGVAGANVLTF	TGCGCCAGCACCCCGGGACAGGGAGTCGCTGGGGCCAACGTCCTGACTTTC
TRBV18	NA	TRBJ1-5	TRBD1	CASSSIRDRGANQPQHF	TGTGCCAGCTCATCCATCCGGGACAGGGGTGCCAATCAGCCCCAGCATTTT
TRBV4-2	NA	TRBJ1-5	TRBD1	CASSHSGTGGNQPQHF	TGTGCCAGCAGCCATTCTGGGACAGGTGGCAATCAGCCCCAGCATTTT
TRBV30	NA	TRBJ1-1	NA	CAWSVNTIGTNTEAFF	TGTGCCTGGAGTGTAAACACCATCGGGACGAACACTGAAGCTTTCTTT
TRBV7-9	NA	TRBJ2-7	NA	CASSSITRSYEQYF	TGTGCCAGCAGCTCAATCACAAGATCCTACGAGCAGTACTTC
TRBV29-1	NA	TRBJ1-2	NA	CSVDSGDYGYTF	TGCAGCGTTGATTCCGGTGACTATGGCTACACCTTC
TRBV7-9	NA	TRBJ1-1	NA	CASTLGRGATEAFF	TGTGCCAGCACCCTAGGGAGGGGGGCCACTGAAGCTTTCTTT
TRBV9	medium-sized	TRBJ2-2	TRBD1	CASSVPSSGQGVTGELFF	TGTGCCAGCAGCGTCCCAAGCTCAGGACAGGGAGTCACCGGGGAGCTGTTTTTT
TRBV30	NA	TRBJ1-5	TRBD1	CAWSGQGSGDSNQPQHF	TGTGCCTGGAGTGGACAGGGGTCGGGGGATAGCAATCAGCCCCAGCATTTT
TRBV5-4	NA	TRBJ1-2	TRBD1	CASSPETGDGYTF	TGTGCCAGCAGCCCGGAGACAGGGGATGGCTACACCTTC
TRBV7-2	NA	TRBJ2-1	NA	CASSPGPNNEQFF	TGTGCCAGCAGCCCAGGACCTAACAATGAGCAGTTCTTC
TRBV29-1	NA	TRBJ1-1	NA	CSVGAGDRDTEAFF	TGCAGCGTTGGGGCCGGGGATAGGGACACTGAAGCTTTCTTT
TRBV7-3	NA	TRBJ1-1	NA	CASSLSGLNTEAFF	TGTGCCAGCAGCCTTTCAGGGCTGAACACTGAAGCTTTCTTT
TRBV4-3	NA	TRBJ2-5	TRBD2	CASSQGSTGGQETQYF	TGCGCCAGCAGCCAGGGAAGTACGGGGGGACAAGAGACCCAGTACTTC
TRBV7-8	NA	TRBJ1-5	NA	CASSLGAARNQPQHF	TGTGCCAGCAGCTTAGGAGCAGCCCGCAATCAGCCCCAGCATTTT
TRBV6-1	NA	TRBJ1-5	NA	CASSDDTMMINQPQHF	TGTGCCAGCAGTGATGACACCATGATGATCAATCAGCCCCAGCATTTT
TRBV9	NA	TRBJ2-3	NA	CASSVGRLRGTDTQYF	TGTGCCAGCAGCGTAGGGCGCCTGCGAGGCACAGATACGCAGTATTTT
TRBV7-9	NA	TRBJ2-7	NA	CASSLGPFSLQYF	TGTGCCAGCAGCTTAGGGCCATTTTCGTTGCAGTACTTC
TRBV6-1	NA	TRBJ1-5	NA	CASSEGGDGQPQHF	TGTGCCAGCAGTGAAGGAGGGGATGGTCAGCCCCAGCATTTT
TRBV7-9	NA	TRBJ2-5	NA	CASSLLPGSTETQYF	TGTGCCAGCAGCTTACTCCCAGGGAGTACAGAGACCCAGTACTTC
TRBV7-6	NA	TRBJ2-1	NA	CASSTRGGGNEQFF	TGTGCCAGCAGCACCAGGGGGGGCGGAAATGAGCAGTTCTTC
TRBV6-5	NA	TRBJ2-2	TRBD2	CASSSSGGLTGELFF	TGTGCCAGCAGTTCTAGCGGGGGCCTCACCGGGGAGCTGTTTTTT
TRBV7-6	NA	TRBJ1-4	TRBD1	CASSPAFAGGGEKLFF	TGTGCCAGCAGCCCCGCCTTTGCAGGGGGTGGTGAAAAACTGTTTTTT
TRBV4-1	NA	TRBJ1-5	NA	CASSQVQSLTRYSNQPQHF	TGCGCCAGCAGCCAAGTACAGTCCCTAACCCGTTATAGCAATCAGCCCCAGCATTTT
TRBV18	NA	TRBJ1-1	NA	CASRPALRWDTEAFF	TGTGCCAGCAGACCCGCCCTTCGATGGGACACTGAAGCTTTCTTT
TRBV4-1	once	TRBJ2-5	TRBD2	CASSQGRAGGETQYF	TGCGCCAGCAGCCAAGGGCGAGCGGGGGGGGAGACCCAGTACTTC
TRBV6-6	NA	TRBJ2-5	TRBD1	CASRSTRRGLGETQYF	TGTGCCAGCAGGTCAACGCGCAGGGGGCTAGGAGAGACCCAGTACTTC
TRBV29-1	NA	TRBJ1-2	TRBD1	CSVAPTGDGYTF	TGCAGCGTCGCCCCAACAGGGGATGGCTACACCTTC
TRBV10-3	NA	TRBJ1-1	NA	CAILRPRVVGTEAFF	TGTGCCATCCTGAGGCCTCGGGTGGTTGGCACTGAAGCTTTCTTT
TRBV19	once	TRBJ2-2	NA	CASLGVGVNTGELFF	TGTGCCAGCCTAGGGGTAGGGGTGAACACCGGGGAGCTGTTTTTT
TRBV2	NA	TRBJ2-1	TRBD2	CATKGASGDNEQFF	TGTGCCACCAAAGGGGCTAGCGGGGACAATGAGCAGTTCTTC
TRBV2	once	TRBJ1-1	NA	CASSGPRQWAFF	TGTGCCAGCAGTGGGCCCCGGCAGTGGGCTTTCTTT
TRBV5-8	NA	TRBJ2-7	NA	CASSLGYEQYF	TGTGCCAGCAGCTTGGGGTACGAGCAGTACTTC
TRBV6-5	once	TRBJ2-3	NA	CASSYGPVPSTDTQYF	TGTGCCAGCAGTTACGGGCCCGTCCCTAGCACAGATACGCAGTATTTT
TRBV7-2	NA	TRBJ2-7	NA	CASSLSRAHSYEQYF	TGTGCCAGCAGCTTAAGCAGGGCTCACTCCTACGAGCAGTACTTC
TRBV4-2	once	TRBJ1-2	NA	CASSQDQYGYTF	TGTGCCAGCAGCCAAGATCAGTATGGCTACACCTTC
TRBV7-2	NA	TRBJ2-1	NA	CASSLARRGYEQFF	TGTGCCAGCAGCTTAGCGCGCAGGGGCTATGAGCAGTTCTTC
TRBV9	NA	TRBJ2-3	NA	CASSPYGGPTDTQYF	TGTGCCAGCAGCCCCTACGGGGGCCCCACAGATACGCAGTATTTT
TRBV19	NA	TRBJ1-4	NA	CASSIQGRGATNEKLFF	TGTGCCAGTAGTATCCAGGGTCGTGGGGCAACTAATGAAAAACTGTTTTTT
TRBV7-2	NA	TRBJ1-2	NA	CASSSPLNGYTF	TGTGCCAGCAGCTCGCCCTTAAATGGCTACACCTTC
TRBV4-2	NA	TRBJ2-1	NA	CASSQSLRTTSYNEQFF	TGTGCCAGCAGCCAAAGTCTCCGGACCACCTCCTACAATGAGCAGTTCTTC
TRBV7-2	NA	TRBJ1-1	TRBD1	CASSPNRGGRTEAFF	TGTGCCAGCAGCCCCAACAGGGGTGGACGCACTGAAGCTTTCTTT
TRBV18	NA	TRBJ1-1	NA	CASSPTGLGTEAFF	TGTGCCAGCTCACCGACAGGATTAGGGACTGAAGCTTTCTTT